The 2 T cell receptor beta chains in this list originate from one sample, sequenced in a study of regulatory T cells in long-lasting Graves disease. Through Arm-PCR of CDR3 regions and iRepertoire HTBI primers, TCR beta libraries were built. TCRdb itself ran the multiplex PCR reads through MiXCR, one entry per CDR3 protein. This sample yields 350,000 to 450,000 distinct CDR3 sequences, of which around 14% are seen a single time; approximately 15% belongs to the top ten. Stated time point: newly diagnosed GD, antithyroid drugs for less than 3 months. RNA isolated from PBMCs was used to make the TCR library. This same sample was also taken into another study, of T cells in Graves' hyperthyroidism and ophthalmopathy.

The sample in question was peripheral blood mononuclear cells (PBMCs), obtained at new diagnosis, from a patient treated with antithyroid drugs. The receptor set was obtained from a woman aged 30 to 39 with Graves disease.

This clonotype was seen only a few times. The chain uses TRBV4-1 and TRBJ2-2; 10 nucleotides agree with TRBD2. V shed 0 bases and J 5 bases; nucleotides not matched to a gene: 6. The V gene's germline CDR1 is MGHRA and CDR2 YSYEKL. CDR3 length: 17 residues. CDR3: CASSQDPSGSYTGELFF. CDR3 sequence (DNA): TGCGCCAGCAGCCAAGATCCTAGCGGGAGTTATACCGGGGAGCTGTTTTTT.

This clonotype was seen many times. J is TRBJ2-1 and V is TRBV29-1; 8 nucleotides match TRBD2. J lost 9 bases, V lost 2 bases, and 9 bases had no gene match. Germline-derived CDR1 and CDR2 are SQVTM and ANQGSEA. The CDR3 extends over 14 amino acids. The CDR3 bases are TGCAGCGTTGAACTAGCGGGCCAAATGAGTGAGCAGTTCTTC. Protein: CSVELAGQMSEQFF.